This record concerns one TCR beta chain sequence. The sample originates from a study of OX40 agonist ivuxolimab in advanced cancers. Generated by immunoSEQ multiplex PCR, the TCRdb table keeps only in-frame clones and is missing some. The sample lists 72,000 or so clones, roughly nine tenths occurring once. The TCR sequence derives from an adult with an advanced solid tumor such as melanoma, head and neck, liver or kidney cancer. Sample: CD4+ or CD8+ T cells sorted from blood, taken in a trial of the OX40 agonist ivuxolimab.

The CDR3, as DNA: TGTGCCAGCAGCTTGGTGGGTCGAGGGGGCTACACCTTC. It translates to CASSLVGRGGYTF. This chain uses TRBV5-4 with TRBJ1-2, with D unresolved. The CDR3 covers 13 residues. Trimming took 0 bases from V and 8 from J, leaving 11 bases between them. Germline V lookup: CDR1 SGHNT, CDR2 YYREEE (reference sequence).